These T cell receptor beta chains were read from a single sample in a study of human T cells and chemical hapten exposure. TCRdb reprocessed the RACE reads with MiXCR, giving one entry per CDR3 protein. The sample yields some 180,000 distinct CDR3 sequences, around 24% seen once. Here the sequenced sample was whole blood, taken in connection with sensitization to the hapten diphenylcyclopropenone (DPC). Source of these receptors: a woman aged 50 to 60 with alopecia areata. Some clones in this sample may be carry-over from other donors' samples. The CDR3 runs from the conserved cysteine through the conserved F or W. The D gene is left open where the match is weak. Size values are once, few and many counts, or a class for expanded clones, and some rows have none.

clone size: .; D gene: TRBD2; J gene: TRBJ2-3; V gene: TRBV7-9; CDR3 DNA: TGTGCCAGCAGCTTAGTTAGGACTAGCGGCACAGATACGCAGTATTTT; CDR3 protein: CASSLVRTSGTDTQYF
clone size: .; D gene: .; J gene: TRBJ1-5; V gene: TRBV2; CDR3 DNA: TGTGCCAGCAGTGAAGCGCTCAGGGTGGGTCAGCCCCAGCATTTT; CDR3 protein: CASSEALRVGQPQHF
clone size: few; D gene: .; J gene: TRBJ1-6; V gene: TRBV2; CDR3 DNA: TGTGCCAGCAGTGAAGATAATTCACCCCTCCACTTT; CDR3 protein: CASSEDNSPLHF
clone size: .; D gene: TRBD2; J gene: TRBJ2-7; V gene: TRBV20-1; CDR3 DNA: TGCAGTGCTAGAGATCACCCGTGGCGGGAGGACTACGAGCAGTACTTC; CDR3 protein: CSARDHPWREDYEQYF
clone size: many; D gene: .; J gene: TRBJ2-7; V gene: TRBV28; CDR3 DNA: TGTGCCAGCAGTTTAGAGGGGTGGTACGAGCAGTACTTC; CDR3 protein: CASSLEGWYEQYF
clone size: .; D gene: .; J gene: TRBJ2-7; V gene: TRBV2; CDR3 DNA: TGTGCCAGCAGTGAGGGCGGACAGTCCTACGAGCAGTACTTC; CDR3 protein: CASSEGGQSYEQYF
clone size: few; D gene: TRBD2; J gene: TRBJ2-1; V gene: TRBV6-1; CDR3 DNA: TGTGCCAGCAGTGAAGAAGGGACTAGCAATGAGCAGTTCTTC; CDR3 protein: CASSEEGTSNEQFF
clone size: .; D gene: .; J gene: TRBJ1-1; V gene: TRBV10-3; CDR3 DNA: TGTGCCATCACTCAGGAGCGGTTGAACACTGAAGCTTTCTTT; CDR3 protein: CAITQERLNTEAFF
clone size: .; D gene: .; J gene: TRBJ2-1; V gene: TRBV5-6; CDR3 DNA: TGTGCCAGCAGCTTCGTCGGCCGCGACTCCTACAATGAGCAGTTCTTC; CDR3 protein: CASSFVGRDSYNEQFF
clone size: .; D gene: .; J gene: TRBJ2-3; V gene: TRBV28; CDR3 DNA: TGTGCCAGCAGTGAATCAGGGTTGGATACGCAGTATTTT; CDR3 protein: CASSESGLDTQYF
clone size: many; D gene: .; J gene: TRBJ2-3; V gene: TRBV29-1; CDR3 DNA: TGCAGCGTTGAAGACGTGGGCACAGATACGCAGTATTTT; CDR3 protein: CSVEDVGTDTQYF
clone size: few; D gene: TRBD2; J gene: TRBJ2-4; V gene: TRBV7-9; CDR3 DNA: TGTGCCAGCAGCTTCACACTAGCGGGAGCCAAAAACATTCAGTACTTC; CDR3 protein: CASSFTLAGAKNIQYF
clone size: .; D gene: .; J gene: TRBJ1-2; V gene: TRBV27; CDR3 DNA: TGTGCCAGCAGTTTGGCGGGATCTCTCTTCTTCAGCTACACCTTC; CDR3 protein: CASSLAGSLFFSYTF
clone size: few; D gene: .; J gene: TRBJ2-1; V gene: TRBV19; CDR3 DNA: TGTGCCAGTAGTCAACAGGGAGGTGAGCAGTTCTTC; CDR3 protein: CASSQQGGEQFF
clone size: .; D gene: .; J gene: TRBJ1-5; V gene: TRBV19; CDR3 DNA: TGTGCCAGTAGTCTCGACAGATTGGATCAGCCCCAGCATTTT; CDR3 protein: CASSLDRLDQPQHF
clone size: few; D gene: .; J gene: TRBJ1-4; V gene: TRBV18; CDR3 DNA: TGTGCCAGCTCACCTGCCCTGGCTGCAACTAATGAAAAACTGTTTTTT; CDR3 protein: CASSPALAATNEKLFF
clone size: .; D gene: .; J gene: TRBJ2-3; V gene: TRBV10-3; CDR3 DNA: TGTGCCATCCGACTCAATCCCTCCCACTTAGAGGTACCTCGTAGCACAGATACGCAGTATTTT; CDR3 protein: CAIRLNPSHLEVPRSTDTQYF
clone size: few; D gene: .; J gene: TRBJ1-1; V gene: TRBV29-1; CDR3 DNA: TGCAGCGTTGAAGAGAAAAAAGGGGTCACTGAAGCTTTCTTT; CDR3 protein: CSVEEKKGVTEAFF
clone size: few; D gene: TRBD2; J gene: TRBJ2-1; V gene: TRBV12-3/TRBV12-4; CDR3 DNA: TGTGCCAGCAGTTTGGGCGGGGCGGGAGAACAGTTCTTC; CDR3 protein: CASSLGGAGEQFF
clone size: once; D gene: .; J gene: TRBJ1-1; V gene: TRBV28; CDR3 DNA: TGTGCCAGCAGTTTTCTGCAGGCGGACACTGAAGCTTTCTTT; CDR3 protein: CASSFLQADTEAFF
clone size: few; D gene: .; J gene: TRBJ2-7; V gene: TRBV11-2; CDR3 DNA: TGTGCCAGCAGCTCCTCGACTCCCTCCTACGAGCAGTACTTC; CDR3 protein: CASSSSTPSYEQYF
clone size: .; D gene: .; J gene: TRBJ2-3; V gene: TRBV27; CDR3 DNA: TGTGCCAGCAGTTTATCTGGCAGGGGCACAGATACGCAGTATTTT; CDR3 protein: CASSLSGRGTDTQYF
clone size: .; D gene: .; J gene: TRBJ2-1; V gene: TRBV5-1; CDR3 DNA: TGCGCCAGCAGCTTGGAGGCTGGCGGGTTGAAGCAGTTCTTC; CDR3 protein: CASSLEAGGLKQFF
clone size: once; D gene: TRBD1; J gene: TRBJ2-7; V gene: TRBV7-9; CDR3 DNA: TGTGCCAGCAGCCCCAGACAGGGGGCGACCGGGTCCTACGAGCAGTACTTC; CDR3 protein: CASSPRQGATGSYEQYF
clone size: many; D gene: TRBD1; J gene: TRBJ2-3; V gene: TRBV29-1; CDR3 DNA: TGCAGAGTGGGACAGCTCGCCGTTGTCACAGATACGCAGTATTTT; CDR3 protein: CRVGQLAVVTDTQYF
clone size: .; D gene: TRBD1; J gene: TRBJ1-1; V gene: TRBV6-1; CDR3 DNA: TGTGCCAGCAGCGTTACAGGGGAAACTGAAGCTTTCTTT; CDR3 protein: CASSVTGETEAFF
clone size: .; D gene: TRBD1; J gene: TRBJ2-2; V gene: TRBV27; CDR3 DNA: TGTGCCAGCAGTTTAGGCAGGGGGTACACCGGGGAGCTGTTTTTT; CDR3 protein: CASSLGRGYTGELFF
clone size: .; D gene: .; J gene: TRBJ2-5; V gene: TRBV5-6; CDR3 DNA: TGTGCCAGCAGCCCGAGCATGGGAGGCCACTTAGAGACCCAGTACTTC; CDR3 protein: CASSPSMGGHLETQYF
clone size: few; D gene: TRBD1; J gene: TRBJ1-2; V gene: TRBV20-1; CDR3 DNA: TGCAGTGTATCCCCGGGACAGGGGAACTATGGCTACACCTTC; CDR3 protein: CSVSPGQGNYGYTF
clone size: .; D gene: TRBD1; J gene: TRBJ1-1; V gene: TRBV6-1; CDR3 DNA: TGTGCCAGCACCGACAGGGCTGAAGCTTTCTTT; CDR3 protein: CASTDRAEAFF
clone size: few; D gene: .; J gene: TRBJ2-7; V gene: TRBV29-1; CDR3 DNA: TGCAGCGTTCGGGAACCGAGCTCCTACGAGCAGTACTTC; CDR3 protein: CSVREPSSYEQYF
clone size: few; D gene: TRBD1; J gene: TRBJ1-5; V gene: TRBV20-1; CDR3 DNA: TGCAGTGCCGCCGTCCGGACAGGCTACAATCAGCCCCAGCATTTT; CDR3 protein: CSAAVRTGYNQPQHF
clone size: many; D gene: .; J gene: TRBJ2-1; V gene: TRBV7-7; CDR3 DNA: TGTGCTAGCAGCTTTAGCGGAGGGGCGGACAATGAGCAGTTCTTC; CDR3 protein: CASSFSGGADNEQFF
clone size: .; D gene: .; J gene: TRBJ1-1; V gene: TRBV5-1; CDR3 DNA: TGCGCCAGCAGCGCCGACGCAAACACTGAAGCTTTCTTT; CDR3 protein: CASSADANTEAFF
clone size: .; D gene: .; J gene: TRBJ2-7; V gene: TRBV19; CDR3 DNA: TGTGCCAGTAGTATAGGGGGCCTGCCGAACGAGCAGTACTTC; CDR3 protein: CASSIGGLPNEQYF